This paragraph reports one T cell receptor beta chain. The antigen is undetermined. This entry belongs to a study of T cell responses to AZD1222 COVID-19 vaccine. There are 16 residues in the CDR3. In germline, CDR1 is SGHTS, CDR2 YDEGEE. V was pared by 4 bases and J by 2 bases, with 11 bases of the junction left unmatched. Assay: immunoSEQ multiplex PCR; the TCRdb copy retains only in-frame clones and omits some. The data hold about 110,000 clones, with roughly 87% observed a single time. General observations from the study: Baseline seropositivity occurred in only a handful of AZD1222 recipients.

This TCR derives from an adult in good health. The input for sequencing was peripheral blood, taken on day 0 of MenACWY control vaccination. The chain has TRBV5-8 and TRBJ1-2; TRBD1 matches at 7 bases. DNA for the CDR3: TGTGCCAGCAGCACCCACTTGACAGGGAAGAACTATGGCTACACCTTC. Translated: CASSTHLTGKNYGYTF.